Here is one T cell receptor beta chain with its context. The sample belongs to a study of blood T cells in healthy people across ages. The CDR3 is 13 amino acids. Germline loops: CDR1 SQVTM, CDR2 ANQGSEA. V lost 4 bases to trimming and J lost 8 bases, with 15 bases between them. The use of a sample-barcoded 5' primer and a J-beta primer mix characterized a second PCR of about 6 to 11 cycles. TCRdb re-called the 5' RACE reads through MiXCR, storing one row per CDR3 protein. Of approximately 1,700,000 distinct CDR3 sequences listed, about two fifths were seen once; the top ten hold roughly 24%. Each individual donor underwent a draw of approximately 10 milliliters of peripheral blood.

The sample was blood. The rearrangement uses TRBV29-1 and TRBJ2-1; a weak D match, TRBD2 (7 bases). This receptor was obtained from a human donor in good health. For the CDR3, the DNA is TGCAGCGTTGCCATAGGGGGGGGCCATGAGCAGTTCTTC. This translates into CSVAIGGGHEQFF.